These 16 T cell receptor beta chains share one sample of origin, sequenced in a study of shared clonotypes between healthy human individuals. Produced via immunoSEQ multiplex PCR; TCRdb's table is partial and in-frame only. This sample carries around 100,000 clones, approximately 70% of them seen once, and the ten largest clones take approximately 25%. Sequencing was done on a sample of memory CD8+ T cells sorted from blood. Subset: CD45RO+ cells pooled with CCR7-negative TemRA cells. These receptors originate from a woman between 25 and 40 years old in good health.

Of note for this clone: Within the sample, other DNA sequences also encode this same CDR3. The chain uses TRBV5-5 and TRBJ2-2; 8 bases line up with TRBD2. V was pared by 4 bases and J by 0 bases, with 11 bases of the junction left unmatched. CDR1 and CDR2 from the germline V gene are SGHKS and YYEKEE (reference sequence). The CDR3 contains 18 residues. CDR3 nucleotide sequence: TGTGCCAGCAGCCTAGGCCTCGCGGGAGGCTCGAACACCGGGGAGCTGTTTTTT. Translation gives CASSLGLAGGSNTGELFF.

The chain combines TRBV27 with TRBJ1-2; 8 nucleotides line up with TRBD1. CDR3 size: 15 residues. CDR1 MNHEY and CDR2 SMNVEV come from the germline V gene (reference sequence). V dropped 5 bases and J dropped 7; count of bases not matched to a gene: 12. This CDR3 is CASSPIIQGEGGYTF. CDR3 coding DNA: TGTGCCAGCAGTCCTATCATACAGGGGGAAGGTGGCTACACCTTC.

The chain is built from TRBV12-2 and TRBJ1-1. TRBV12-2 has pseudogene status. The CDR3 runs to 16 residues. CDR3 in DNA: TGTGCAAGTCGCTTTTCCAGCGGGACACCGAACACTGAAGCTTTCTTT. Translation: CASRFSSGTPNTEAFF.

This clone was seen a few times. J is TRBJ1-2 and V is TRBV6-1; unclear D gene. Germline-derived CDR1 and CDR2 are MNHNS and SASEGT. The CDR3 runs 13 residues. The ends were cut back, 2 bases at V and 3 bases at J, with 7 bases in the middle. The CDR3 DNA reads as TGTGCCAGCAGTGAATCAGAGTACTATGGCTACACCTTC. Its protein product is CASSESEYYGYTF.

The rearrangement joins TRBV14 to TRBJ2-5, with a tentative D call TRBD1 (5 bases). CDR1 and CDR2 from the germline V gene are SGHDN and FVKESK. There are 13 residues in the CDR3. Deletions cut 0 bases from V and 5 bases from J, with 7 bases between. CDR3 coding DNA: TGTGCCAGCAGCCAAGATTGGGGCGAGACCCAGTACTTC. Its protein product is CASSQDWGETQYF.

This clone was counted a few times. J is TRBJ2-3 and V is TRBV9, with 10 bases that match TRBD2. The CDR3 runs to 14 residues. V lost 5 bases and J lost 5; bases outside the gene matches: 5. Germline CDR1 reads SGDLS; CDR2 reads YYNGEE. As DNA, the CDR3 is TGTGCCAGCAGTACTAGCGGGAAGTTAGATACGCAGTATTTT. As protein: CASSTSGKLDTQYF. Complete variable domain (other parts from reference TRBV9 and TRBJ2-3): DSGVTQTPKHLITATGQRVTLRCSPRSGDLSVYWYQQSLDQGLQFLIQYYNGEERAKGNILERFSAQQFPDLHSELNLSSLELGDSALYFCASSTSGKLDTQYFGPGTRLTVL.

The chain couples TRBV18 to TRBJ2-1; TRBD2 matches at 8 bases. Trimming removed 6 bases from V and 4 bases from J; junction bases left unmatched: 8. The CDR3 has 15 residues. Germline CDR1 reads KGHSH; CDR2 reads LQKENI. CDR3 in amino acids: CASSNRREAYNEQFF. The CDR3 region has the DNA TGTGCCAGCTCGAACCGGCGGGAGGCTTACAATGAGCAGTTCTTC.

This chain uses TRBV10-3 with TRBJ2-5, with 12 bases that match TRBD2. V lost 0 bases, J lost 2 bases, and 7 bases stayed unmatched. Germline V lookup: CDR1 ENHRY, CDR2 SYGVKD. The CDR3 covers 18 residues. The CDR3 DNA sequence: TGTGCCATCAGTGAGTCCCTTAAAGGACTAGCGGGACAAGAGACCCAGTACTTC. This translates into CAISESLKGLAGQETQYF.

Comments on this clone: At the DNA level, this CDR3 is encoded by other sequences in the same sample as well. The genes are TRBV28 and TRBJ2-2; D is undetermined. Trimming stripped 2 bases from V and 1 base from J, with 8 bases between. The CDR3 runs 15 residues. From germline, CDR1 is MDHEN and CDR2 SYDVKM. The CDR3 loop is CASSLRQGNTGELFF. CDR3 coding DNA: TGTGCCAGCAGTTTAAGACAAGGGAACACCGGGGAGCTGTTTTTT. Variable domain in full (rest from reference TRBV28 and TRBJ2-2): DVKVTQSSRYLVKRTGEKVFLECVQDMDHENMFWYRQDPGLGLRLIYFSYDVKMKEKGDIPEGYSVSREKKERFSLILESASTNQTSMYLCASSLRQGNTGELFFGEGSRLTVL.

This clone was seen more than once but under ten times. The rearrangement uses TRBV25-1 and TRBJ2-7; no clear D gene. Germline V gene sequence: CDR1 MGHDK, CDR2 SYGVNS. The CDR3 is made up of 13 amino acids. Trimming took off 7 bases at V and 0 bases at J, with 10 bases between the two ends. DNA for the CDR3: TGTGCCAGCAAAGACACTTACTCCTACGAGCAGTACTTC. Translated, it gives CASKDTYSYEQYF.

The chain links TRBV11-2 to TRBJ1-1; 9 bases agree with TRBD1. Trimming removed 0 bases from V and 4 bases from J; junction bases left unmatched: 3. CDR3 length: 15 residues. Germline V gene sequence: CDR1 SGHAT, CDR2 FQNNGV. Here the CDR3 DNA reads TGTGCCAGCAGCTTAGATAACAGGGGGCCCACTGAAGCTTTCTTT. This codes for CASSLDNRGPTEAFF.

The table lists this clone with a count of one. This chain links TRBV11-2 with TRBJ1-3, with no clear D. V was cut by 5 bases and J by 0 bases, with 20 bases left in between. Per the germline V gene, CDR1 is SGHAT and CDR2 is FQNNGV. There are 18 residues in the CDR3. The chain's CDR3 is CASSPTGLIQFSGNTIYF. CDR3 nucleotide sequence: TGTGCCAGCAGCCCAACGGGGTTGATTCAGTTCTCTGGAAACACCATATATTTT.

This rearrangement joins TRBV7-9 to TRBJ2-3; no definite D call. The CDR3 loop spans 13 amino acids. Trimming shortened V by 1 base and J by 4 bases, and 6 bases separated the two germline ends. The germline gives CDR1 SEHNR, CDR2 FQNEAQ (reference sequence). The CDR3 bases are TGTGCCAGCAGCTTAGAATGGGCAGATACGCAGTATTTT. Encoded protein: CASSLEWADTQYF.

This clone appeared many times. The rearrangement links TRBV11-2 to TRBJ2-2, with unresolved D. Germline lookup yields CDR1 SGHAT and CDR2 FQNNGV. The length of the CDR3 is 11 residues. V was shortened by 6 bases and J by 4 bases, with 3 bases between the two germline ends. CDR3 in amino acids: CASRLTGELFF. The CDR3 nucleotides are TGTGCCAGCAGGCTCACCGGGGAGCTGTTTTTT.

V and J are TRBV6-1 and TRBJ2-1, with 11 bases that match TRBD1. The CDR3 runs to 16 residues. Losses at the gene ends were 3 bases for V and 8 bases for J; bases not matched to a gene: 9. The germline V gene has CDR1 MNHNS and CDR2 SASEGT. CDR3 in amino acids: CASSDPGTGGIDEQFF. The CDR3, as DNA: TGTGCCAGCAGTGACCCCGGGACAGGGGGGATCGATGAGCAGTTCTTC.

The chain links TRBV7-9 to TRBJ2-7, with 7 bases that match TRBD2. Germline V gene sequence: CDR1 SEHNR, CDR2 FQNEAQ (reference sequence). Trimming cost V 5 bases and J 0 bases; bases outside gene matches: 7. This CDR3 spans 15 amino acids. The DNA for the CDR3 is TGTGCCAGCAGCCCCCGGAGCGGGGCCTCCTACGAGCAGTACTTC. Translated: CASSPRSGASYEQYF.